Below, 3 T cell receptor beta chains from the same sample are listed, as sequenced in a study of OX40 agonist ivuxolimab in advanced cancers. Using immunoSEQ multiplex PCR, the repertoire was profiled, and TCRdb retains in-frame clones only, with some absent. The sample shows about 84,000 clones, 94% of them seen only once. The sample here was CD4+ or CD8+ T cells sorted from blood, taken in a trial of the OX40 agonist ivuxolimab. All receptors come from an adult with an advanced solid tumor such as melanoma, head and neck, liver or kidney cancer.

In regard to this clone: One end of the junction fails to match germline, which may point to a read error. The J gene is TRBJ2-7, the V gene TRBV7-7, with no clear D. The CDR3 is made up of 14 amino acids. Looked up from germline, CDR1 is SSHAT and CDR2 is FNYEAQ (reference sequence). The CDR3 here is CASSLDPYSYEQYF. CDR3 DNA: TGTGCTAGCAGCTTAGACCCGTACTCCTACGAGCAGTACTTC.

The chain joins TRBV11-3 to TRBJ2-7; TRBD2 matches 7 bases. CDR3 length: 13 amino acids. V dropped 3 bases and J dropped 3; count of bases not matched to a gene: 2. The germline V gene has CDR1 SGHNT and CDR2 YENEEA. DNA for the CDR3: TGTGCCAGCAGCTTTGCGGGGGACTACGAGCAGTACTTC. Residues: CASSFAGDYEQYF.

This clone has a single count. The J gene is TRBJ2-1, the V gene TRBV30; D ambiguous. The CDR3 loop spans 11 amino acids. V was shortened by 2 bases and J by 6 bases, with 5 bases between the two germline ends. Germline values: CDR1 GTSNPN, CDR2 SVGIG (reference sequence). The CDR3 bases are TGTGCCTGGAGTAATAGCAATGAGCAGTTCTTC. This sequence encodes CAWSNSNEQFF.